This T cell receptor (beta chain) was obtained from a study of PD-1 and CTLA-4 blockade in melanoma. Germline-derived CDR1 and CDR2 are SNHLY and FYNNEI. Trimming shortened V by 7 bases and J by 4 bases, and 10 bases separated the two germline ends. The CDR3 loop spans 12 amino acids. Only in-frame clones appear in the TCRdb table, and some are missing; sequencing was by immunoSEQ multiplex PCR. Of some 30,000 clones in the sample, about 88% were seen once. This clonotype was sampled from a human donor with melanoma. Specimen: CD8+ T cells from peripheral blood, collected from a patient given anti-PD-1 treatment. The rearrangement joins TRBV2 to TRBJ1-2; no clear D. The CDR3 sequence: CASIGRIYGYTF. Here the CDR3 DNA reads TGTGCCAGCATCGGACGGATCTATGGCTACACCTTC.